The 5 T cell receptor beta chains in this list originate from one sample, sequenced in a study of Graves' ophthalmopathy and Graves' hyperthyroidism. Amplification of TCR beta CDR3 regions used RNA transcripts. Second-round multiplex PCR came after first-round RT-PCR with HTBI primers. A single record per CDR3 protein comes from TCRdb applying MiXCR to the multiplex PCR reads. The profile shows around 1.1 million distinct CDR3 sequences, about two fifths of them singletons. The sample consisted of peripheral blood or thyroid tissue (not recorded which). The receptors stem from an adult man with Graves' hyperthyroidism.

This clonotype was seen at least ten times. The chain is built from TRBV5-6 and TRBJ1-6; 8 nucleotides line up with TRBD1. Trimming took 4 bases from V and 7 from J; bases not matched to a gene: 7. The CDR3 has 15 residues. Germline V gene lookup returns CDR1 SGHDT and CDR2 YYEEEE. The CDR3 loop is CASSLPGTGNSPLHF. CDR3 coding DNA: TGTGCCAGCAGCCTACCCGGGACAGGCAATTCACCCCTCCACTTT.

A few counts support this clonotype. The chain has TRBV19 and TRBJ2-2, with 14 bases matching TRBD2. V dropped 7 bases and J dropped 1; count of bases not matched to a gene: 5. Per the germline V gene, CDR1 is LNHDA and CDR2 is SQIVND (reference sequence). The CDR3 has 17 residues. CDR3 region: CASTRTSGRRNTGELFF. The CDR3 DNA reads TGTGCCAGTACTCGGACTAGCGGGAGGCGGAACACCGGGGAGCTGTTTTTT.

This clonotype appeared a single time. The genes are TRBV29-1 and TRBJ1-2, with D possibly TRBD1 on 5 matching bases. The CDR3 loop spans 12 amino acids. The ends were cut back, 4 bases at V and 6 bases at J, with 12 bases in the middle. Germline values: CDR1 SQVTM, CDR2 ANQGSEA. The CDR3 sequence: CSVASGQHGYTF. CDR3 DNA sequence: TGCAGCGTTGCGTCAGGGCAGCATGGCTACACCTTC. The full variable domain, in which reference TRBV29-1 and TRBJ1-2 provide the parts outside the CDR3, is SAVISQKPSRDICQRGTSLTIQCQVDSQVTMMFWYRQQPGQSLTLIATANQGSEATYESGFVIDKFPISRPNLTFSTLTVSNMSPEDSSIYLCSVASGQHGYTFGSGTRLTVV.

The table lists this clonotype with a few counts. This chain joins TRBV7-8 and TRBJ2-7, with D possibly TRBD2 on 6 matching bases. The germline V gene encodes CDR1 SGHVS and CDR2 FQNEAQ. Trimming shortened V by 5 bases and J by 2 bases, and 13 bases separated the two germline ends. The CDR3 spans 14 residues. The CDR3 DNA follows: TGTGCCAGCAGCCCCAGACTAGGTCCCTACGAGCAGTACTTC. This translates into CASSPRLGPYEQYF.

This clonotype was seen many times. This sequence joins TRBV20-1 and TRBJ2-5; 7 bases are a match to TRBD1. V trimming: 5 bases; J trimming: 2 bases; junction bases outside the gene matches: 8. Germline-derived CDR1 and CDR2 are DFQATT and SNEGSKA (reference sequence). There are 14 residues in the CDR3. CDR3 loop: CSAGYPGQQETQYF. As DNA, the CDR3 is TGCAGTGCTGGTTACCCGGGACAGCAAGAGACCCAGTACTTC.